This entry lists 28 T cell receptor beta chains sequenced from one sample in a study of T cell responses to AZD1222 COVID-19 vaccine. TCRdb's table, derived via immunoSEQ multiplex PCR, lists solely in-frame clones and lacks some. The sample has around 44,000 clones, about 86% seen once. The sequencing used peripheral blood, collected 28 days after the second AZD1222 dose. Receptors were obtained from an adult who received the AZD1222 COVID-19 vaccine.

J is TRBJ2-5 and V is TRBV28; 12 bases are a match to TRBD2. Germline CDR1 MDHEN, CDR2 SYDVKM. The CDR3 is made up of 16 amino acids. Trimming took 6 bases from V and 3 from J; bases not matched to a gene: 8. CDR3 in DNA: TGTGCCAGCAGAACCCCCCGGACTAGCGGGAAAGAGACCCAGTACTTC. The encoded protein is CASRTPRTSGKETQYF.

This clone was seen just once. The rearrangement joins TRBV27 to TRBJ1-2; no clear D. The CDR3 covers 14 residues. The germline V and J ends were trimmed by 2 bases and 8 bases, with 15 bases remaining between them. Looked up from germline, CDR1 is MNHEY and CDR2 is SMNVEV (reference sequence). The CDR3 sequence is CASSLSRNGGGYTF. DNA for the CDR3: TGTGCCAGCAGTTTAAGTCGGAATGGAGGGGGCTACACCTTC.

The chain employs TRBV7-2 and TRBJ2-3, with a possible D match to TRBD2 (5 bases). This CDR3 spans 14 amino acids. Trimming removed 5 bases from V and 6 bases from J, with 15 bases in between. Germline V gene lookup returns CDR1 SGHTA and CDR2 FQGNSA. Written as DNA, the CDR3 is TGTGCCAGCAGCCAAAGGAATAGCGTGGATACGCAGTATTTT. This sequence encodes CASSQRNSVDTQYF.

This sequence joins TRBV13 and TRBJ2-1; TRBD2 matches 12 bases. From germline, CDR1 is PRHDT and CDR2 FYEKMQ (reference sequence). The junction had 8 bases not matched to a gene; V was cut back by 5 bases and J by 6 bases. This CDR3 is 16 amino acids long. CDR3 residues: CASSLERTSGTNEQFF. The CDR3 DNA follows: TGTGCCAGCAGCCTTGAACGGACTAGCGGGACCAATGAGCAGTTCTTC.

The J gene is TRBJ2-7, the V gene TRBV13, with no clear D. There are 14 residues in the CDR3. Germline V gene data show CDR1 as PRHDT and CDR2 as FYEKMQ (reference sequence). V lost 1 base, J lost 0 bases, and 7 bases lay in between. CDR3 DNA: TGTGCCAGCAGCTTAGCCCTACGCTCCTACGAGCAGTACTTC. Its protein product is CASSLALRSYEQYF. Full variable domain (remainder filled in from reference TRBV13 and TRBJ2-7): AAGVIQSPRHLIKEKRETATLKCYPIPRHDTVYWYQQGPGQDPQFLISFYEKMQSDKGSIPDRFSAQQFSDYHSELNMSSLELGDSALYFCASSLALRSYEQYFGPGTRLTVT.

The J gene is TRBJ1-1, the V gene TRBV19; D may be TRBD1 (5 bases). Germline-derived CDR1 and CDR2 are LNHDA and SQIVND (reference sequence). Trimming took off 0 bases at V and 5 bases at J, with 13 bases between the two ends. This CDR3 contains 15 residues. In DNA, the CDR3 is TGTGCCAGTAGTATAGATACAGGAGGGTGGACTGAAGCTTTCTTT. Translation: CASSIDTGGWTEAFF.

J is TRBJ1-1 and V is TRBV7-2; tentative D call: TRBD1 (5 bases). The germline CDR1 and CDR2 sequences are SGHTA and FQGNSA. Trimming cost V 5 bases and J 1 base, with 14 bases left between them. The CDR3 is made up of 15 amino acids. CDR3: CASSPRIGGNTEAFF. The CDR3 bases are TGTGCCAGCAGCCCTCGCATCGGGGGGAACACTGAAGCTTTCTTT.

J is TRBJ2-7 and V is TRBV6-2 or TRBV6-3; D possibly corresponds to TRBD1 (6 bases). V shed 2 bases and J shed 0 bases, with 14 bases lying between them. The CDR3 is 16 residues long. Germline CDR1 is MNHEY and CDR2 is SVGEGT. The CDR3 here is CASSYEGGASSYEQYF. The DNA for the CDR3 is TGTGCCAGCAGTTACGAAGGGGGAGCGAGCTCCTACGAGCAGTACTTC.

This chain links TRBV19 with TRBJ1-5, with D tentatively TRBD1 (6 bases). The germline gives CDR1 LNHDA, CDR2 SQIVND (reference sequence). Trimming removed 2 bases from V and 5 bases from J, with 13 bases in between. The CDR3 length is 15 residues. The CDR3, as DNA: TGTGCCAGTAGTATATTTGGGACACCAGATCAGCCCCAGCATTTT. Its protein is CASSIFGTPDQPQHF.

The chain uses TRBV6-1 and TRBJ1-5, with D tentatively TRBD1 (5 bases). Trimming removed 3 bases from V and 4 bases from J, with 7 bases in between. The CDR3 length is 13 residues. Per germline, CDR1 MNHNS and CDR2 SASEGT. This CDR3 is CASSEWGNQPQHF. CDR3 nucleotide sequence: TGTGCCAGCAGTGAGTGGGGGAATCAGCCCCAGCATTTT.

The V and J genes are TRBV21-1 and TRBJ2-2; the tabulated D call, TRBD2, remains unverified against the DNA. TRBV21-1 is termed a pseudogene. The CDR3 runs 18 residues. This CDR3 is CASSVTGTSGENTGELFF. DNA for the CDR3: TGTGCCAGCAGCGTTACCGGGACTAGCGGGGAGAACACCGGGGAGCTGTTTTTT.

The V gene is TRBV15, the J gene TRBJ1-1; TRBD1 is a possible D gene (5 bases). Deletions cut 7 bases from V and 0 bases from J, with 12 bases between. The CDR3 extends over 14 amino acids. Per germline, CDR1 LNHNV and CDR2 YYDKDF (reference sequence). The CDR3 DNA follows: TGTGCCACCAACTCGGGGGGACTGAACACTGAAGCTTTCTTT. The encoded protein is CATNSGGLNTEAFF.

V usage is TRBV6-5 and J usage is TRBJ1-5, with D hard to call. The CDR3 consists of 13 residues. CDR1 is MNHEY and CDR2 is SVGAGI in the germline V gene. Trimming pared 6 bases from V and 3 bases from J, leaving 9 bases between. The CDR3 DNA reads as TGTGCCAGCAGGGGGAGAGACAATCAGCCCCAGCATTTT. This encodes CASRGRDNQPQHF.

The chain is built from TRBV27 and TRBJ2-7, with 10 positions matching TRBD1. From germline, CDR1 is MNHEY and CDR2 SMNVEV (reference sequence). V trimming: 5 bases; J trimming: 2 bases; junction bases outside the gene matches: 9. This CDR3 contains 16 residues. CDR3 amino acids: CASSISPGQGPYEQYF. CDR3 nucleotides: TGTGCCAGCAGTATTTCGCCGGGACAGGGGCCCTACGAGCAGTACTTC.

The chain is built from TRBV6-6 and TRBJ2-5; D ambiguous. The V gene's germline CDR1 is MNHNY and CDR2 SVGAGI (reference sequence). V was cut by 5 bases and J by 4 bases, with 14 bases left in between. CDR3 size: 14 residues. The CDR3 bases are TGTGCCAGCAGTACGCCCAGTCGTCCAGAGACCCAGTACTTC. Protein: CASSTPSRPETQYF.

This clone was counted a single time. The rearrangement uses TRBV24-1 and TRBJ2-1, with 9 bases aligning to TRBD2. Germline V gene lookup returns CDR1 KGHDR and CDR2 SFDVKD. V lost 3 bases and J lost 7; bases outside the gene matches: 12. The CDR3 is 17 amino acids. In DNA form, the CDR3 reads TGTGCCACCAGTGATGCCGCAGCGGGACTAGCAAGGAATGAGCAGTTCTTC. This sequence encodes CATSDAAAGLARNEQFF.

By its share, this clone is medium-sized. V and J are TRBV7-6 and TRBJ2-1, with 15 bases that match TRBD2. Germline V gives CDR1 SGHVS, CDR2 FNYEAQ. There are 16 residues in the CDR3. J gave up 9 bases and V 4 bases, and 7 bases lay outside the gene matches. CDR3 in DNA: TGTGCCAGCAGCTCCCGGACTAGCGGGAGGGGAAGTGAGCAGTTCTTC. Protein product: CASSSRTSGRGSEQFF. Full variable domain (remainder filled in from reference TRBV7-6 and TRBJ2-1): GAGVSQSPRYKVTKRGQDVALRCDPISGHVSLYWYRQALGQGPEFLTYFNYEAQQDKSGLPNDRFSAERPEGSISTLTIQRTEQRDSAMYRCASSSRTSGRGSEQFFGPGTRLTVL.

J is TRBJ1-6 and V is TRBV7-8; D gene unclear. Trimming took off 5 bases at V and 2 bases at J, with 1 base between the two ends. Germline values: CDR1 SGHVS, CDR2 FQNEAQ. This CDR3 has 12 residues. In DNA, the CDR3 is TGTGCCAGCAGCCCCTATAATTCACCCCTCCACTTT. Residues: CASSPYNSPLHF.

The chain employs TRBV27 and TRBJ2-5, with TRBD2 identical over 9 bases. V lost 8 bases to trimming and J lost 5 bases; unmatched junction nucleotides: 9. Germline V lookup: CDR1 MNHEY, CDR2 SMNVEV (reference sequence). The CDR3 is 14 residues long. The CDR3 nucleotides read TGTGCCAGCCGGGGACTAGCCGAGTGGGAGACCCAGTACTTC. It specifies CASRGLAEWETQYF.

This chain uses TRBV6-6 with TRBJ2-3; possible D gene TRBD1, 6 bases. The germline V gene has CDR1 MNHNY and CDR2 SVGAGI (reference sequence). This CDR3 is 15 amino acids long. The V and J ends lost 6 bases and 4 bases respectively, with 17 bases between them. The CDR3 DNA sequence: TGTGCCAGCAGCCCCGGGCCAGGGGCGCCAGATACGCAGTATTTT. This translates into CASSPGPGAPDTQYF.

The V gene is TRBV27, the J gene TRBJ2-7; D possibly uses TRBD1 or TRBD2 (6 bases each). V was cut by 7 bases and J by 7 bases, with 14 bases left in between. This CDR3 is built from 12 residues. Germline V gene sequence: CDR1 MNHEY, CDR2 SMNVEV (reference sequence). The CDR3, as DNA: TGTGCCAGCACCTCGGGGGCTCGGGAGCAGTACTTC. Residues: CASTSGAREQYF.

J is TRBJ2-3 and V is TRBV5-4; TRBD2 matches 14 bases. CDR1 is SGHNT, CDR2 YYREEE, per germline (reference sequence). V lost 1 base, J lost 4 bases, and 8 bases stayed unmatched. This CDR3 comprises 18 residues. CDR3 region: CASSLKGLAGEGADTQYF. DNA for the CDR3: TGTGCCAGCAGCTTGAAGGGACTAGCGGGAGAAGGGGCAGATACGCAGTATTTT.

The chain is built from TRBV14 and TRBJ1-6; 7 positions match TRBD1. Germline CDR1 reads SGHDN; CDR2 reads FVKESK. Losses at the gene ends were 5 bases for V and 14 bases for J; bases not matched to a gene: 9. This CDR3 region has 13 residues. The CDR3 here is CASSSRTGLTLHF. The CDR3 DNA follows: TGTGCCAGCAGCTCCCGGACAGGACTTACCCTCCACTTT.

This clone was recorded a few times. This rearrangement joins TRBV9 to TRBJ2-2; TRBD2 aligns across 7 bases. Germline V gives CDR1 SGDLS, CDR2 YYNGEE. V lost 2 bases to trimming and J lost 4 bases; unmatched junction nucleotides: 5. The CDR3 totals 15 residues. CDR3 nucleotide sequence: TGTGCCAGCAGCGTGGACGCGGGAGTCACCGGGGAGCTGTTTTTT. It yields the protein CASSVDAGVTGELFF.

The V gene is TRBV28, the J gene TRBJ1-4; D call uncertain. V shed 2 bases and J shed 12 bases, with 10 bases lying between them. This CDR3 comprises 12 residues. Germline loops: CDR1 MDHEN, CDR2 SYDVKM. CDR3 coding DNA: TGTGCCAGCAGTTTAGGTTCTAGAGAACTGTTTTTT. It is translated as CASSLGSRELFF.

The chain uses TRBV7-2 and TRBJ2-1; D is possibly TRBD1 (5 bases). Trimming took 5 bases from V and 7 from J, leaving 15 bases between them. The CDR3 covers 14 residues. Germline loops: CDR1 SGHTA, CDR2 FQGNSA. CDR3 residues: CASSLQPQGNEQFF. The DNA of the CDR3 is TGTGCCAGCAGCCTCCAACCTCAGGGTAATGAGCAGTTCTTC.

The chain employs TRBV23-1 and TRBJ1-3; 8 bases line up with TRBD1. TRBV23-1 is filed as an ORF, its function uncertain. The J segment lost 3 bases and the V segment lost 0 bases, leaving 4 bases of the junction unmatched. The CDR3 extends over 16 amino acids. For the CDR3, the DNA is TGCGCCAGCAGTCAATCGACAGGGGTGGGTGGAAACACCATATATTTT. Encoded protein: CASSQSTGVGGNTIYF.

The rearrangement uses TRBV7-2 and TRBJ2-3, with a weak D call TRBD1 (6 bases). From germline, CDR1 is SGHTA and CDR2 FQGNSA. V was pared by 2 bases and J by 6 bases, with 15 bases between. The CDR3 runs 15 residues. The CDR3 sequence is CASSLRAGAADTQYF. CDR3 coding DNA: TGTGCCAGCAGCTTACGGGCAGGGGCAGCGGATACGCAGTATTTT.